This TCR beta chain was found in a study of T cell clonality in common variable immunodeficiency. Notes on the study in general: Patient heterogeneity in the CVID cohort limited correlations between repertoire features and clinical complications. Compared with controls, CVID subjects had fewer shared TCRbeta clones.

Patients and controls were mostly of Caucasian heritage. This clone has a count of ten or more. Antigen specificity is unknown. The observed sequence ends 3 residues before the CDR3 terminus, with the missing tail filled in from the germline J gene. The repertoire was sequenced with immunoSEQ multiplex PCR; TCRdb's copy has only in-frame clones and lacks some. The sample gives 40,000 to 55,000 clones, none seen only once, and the top ten clones hold 10%. Germline V lookup: CDR1 SGHRS, CDR2 YFSETQ. This CDR3 region has 15 residues. V was clipped by 1 base and J by 7 bases; unmatched bases: 7. The chain carries TRBV5-1 and TRBJ2-1; 8 bases are a match to TRBD2. The specimen was peripheral blood mononuclear cells. This sequence originates from a person aged 18-69 years in good health. CDR3 DNA (partial): TGCGCCAGCAGCTTGCAAAGCGGGGGATATAATGAG. The encoded protein is CASSLQSGGYNE. The whole CDR3 reads CASSLQSGGYNEQFF.